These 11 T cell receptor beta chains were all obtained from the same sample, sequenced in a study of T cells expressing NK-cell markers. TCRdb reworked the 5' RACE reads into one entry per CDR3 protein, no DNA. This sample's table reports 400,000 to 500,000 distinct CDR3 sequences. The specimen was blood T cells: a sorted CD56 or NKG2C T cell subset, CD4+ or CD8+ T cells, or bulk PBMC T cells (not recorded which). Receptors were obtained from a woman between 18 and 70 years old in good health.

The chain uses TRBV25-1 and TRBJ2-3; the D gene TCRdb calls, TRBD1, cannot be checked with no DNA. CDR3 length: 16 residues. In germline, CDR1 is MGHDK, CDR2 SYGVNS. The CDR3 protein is CASSEYSGQSTDTQYF.

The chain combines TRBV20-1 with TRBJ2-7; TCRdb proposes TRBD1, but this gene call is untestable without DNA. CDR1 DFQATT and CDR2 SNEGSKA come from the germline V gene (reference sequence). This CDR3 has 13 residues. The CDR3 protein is CSARQGGTYEQYF.

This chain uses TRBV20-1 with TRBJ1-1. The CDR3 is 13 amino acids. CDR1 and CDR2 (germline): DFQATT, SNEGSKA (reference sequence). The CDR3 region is CSARDLGGGEAFF.

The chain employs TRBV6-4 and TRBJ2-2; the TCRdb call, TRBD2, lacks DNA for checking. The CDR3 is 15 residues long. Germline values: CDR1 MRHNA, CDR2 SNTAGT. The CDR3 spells CASSDEEAAAGELFF.

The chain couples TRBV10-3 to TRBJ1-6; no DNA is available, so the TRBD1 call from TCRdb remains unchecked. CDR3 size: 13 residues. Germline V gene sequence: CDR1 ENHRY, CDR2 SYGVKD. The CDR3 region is CAITRSGGSPLHF.

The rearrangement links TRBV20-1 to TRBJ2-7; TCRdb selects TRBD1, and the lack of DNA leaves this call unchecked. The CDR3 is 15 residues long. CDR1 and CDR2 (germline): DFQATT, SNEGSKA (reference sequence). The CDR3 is CSAGSLAGGSYEQYF.

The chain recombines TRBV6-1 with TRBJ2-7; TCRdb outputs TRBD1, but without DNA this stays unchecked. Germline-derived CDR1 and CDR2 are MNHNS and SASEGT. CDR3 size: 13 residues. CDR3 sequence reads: CASDSKNTYEQYF.

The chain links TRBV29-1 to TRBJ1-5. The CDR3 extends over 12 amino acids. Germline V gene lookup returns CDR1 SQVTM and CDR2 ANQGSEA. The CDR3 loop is CSVENDGQPQHF.

The CDR3 protein is CASRGSGGKLGEQYF. This chain connects TRBV12-3 or TRBV12-4 to TRBJ2-7; TCRdb indicates TRBD2, and absent DNA this call remains unverified. CDR3 length equals 15 residues.

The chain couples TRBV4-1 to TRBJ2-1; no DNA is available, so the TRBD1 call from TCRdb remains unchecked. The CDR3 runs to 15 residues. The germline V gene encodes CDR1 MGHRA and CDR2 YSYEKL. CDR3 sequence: CASSQAGPSYNEQFF.

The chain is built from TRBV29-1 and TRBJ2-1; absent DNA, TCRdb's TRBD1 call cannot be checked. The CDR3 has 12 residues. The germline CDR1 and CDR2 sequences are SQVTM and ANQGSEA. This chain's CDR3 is CSVEDRSGGQFF.